These 31 T cell receptor beta chains were all obtained from the same sample, sequenced in a study of cytomegalovirus exposure and HLA in healthy donors. Researchers ran the PCR with 60 Vbeta and 13 Jbeta primers. Produced via immunoSEQ multiplex PCR; TCRdb's table is partial and in-frame only. The repertoire holds roughly 150,000 clones, with 76% as singletons. The specimen sequenced was PBMCs. These receptors came from a male donor in good health and CMV-seronegative.

This sequence joins TRBV7-9 and TRBJ1-3; the match to TRBD1 covers 7 bases. CDR3 length: 16 amino acids. Germline V gene lookup returns CDR1 SEHNR and CDR2 FQNEAQ (reference sequence). V was pared by 4 bases and J by 0 bases, with 6 bases of the junction left unmatched. CDR3 region: CASSSRGQSSGNTIYF. CDR3 DNA: TGTGCCAGCAGCTCCCGGGGACAGAGCTCTGGAAACACCATATATTTT.

In its sample, this clone was seen a few times. V and J are TRBV11-1 and TRBJ1-4, with a tentative D call TRBD1 (6 bases). Germline V gives CDR1 SGHAT, CDR2 FQDESV (reference sequence). The CDR3 is 16 residues long. Trimming removed 2 bases from V and 4 bases from J, with 14 bases in between. DNA for the CDR3: TGTGCCAGCAGCTTATGGGGGCTCGATTATAATGAAAAACTGTTTTTT. Translating it yields CASSLWGLDYNEKLFF.

The chain is built from TRBV5-1 and TRBJ2-3; the D gene is possibly TRBD2 (7 bases). This CDR3 is 14 amino acids long. Germline lookup yields CDR1 SGHRS and CDR2 YFSETQ. Trimming cost V 3 bases and J 4 bases, with 12 bases left between them. The CDR3 region is CASSWGGRPDTQYF. The CDR3 nucleotides are TGCGCCAGCAGCTGGGGGGGCCGGCCAGATACGCAGTATTTT.

This clone has a handful of counts. The chain is built from TRBV7-9 and TRBJ2-5; D might be TRBD1 (6 bases). CDR3 length: 13 amino acids. Germline-derived CDR1 and CDR2 are SEHNR and FQNEAQ (reference sequence). V was pared by 1 base and J by 3 bases, with 6 bases between. The CDR3 coding sequence is TGTGCCAGCAGCTTAGGACAGGAAGAGACCCAGTACTTC. Translating it yields CASSLGQEETQYF. Based on the CDR3 plus reference TRBV7-9 and TRBJ2-5, the full variable domain is DTGVSQNPRHKITKRGQNVTFRCDPISEHNRLYWYRQTLGQGPEFLTYFQNEAQLEKSRLLSDRFSAERPKGSFSTLEIQRTEQGDSAMYLCASSLGQEETQYFGPGTRLLVL.

CDR3 in amino acids: CASSLQGIGEQYF. Here the CDR3 DNA reads TGTGCCAGCAGCCTACAGGGGATCGGCGAGCAGTACTTC. This chain links TRBV7-3 with TRBJ2-7, with TRBD1 matching over 7 bases. Germline V gene sequence: CDR1 SGHTA, CDR2 FQGTGA. The CDR3 is 13 amino acids. V lost 5 bases to trimming and J lost 6 bases; unmatched junction nucleotides: 7.

The chain uses TRBV5-4 and TRBJ2-5; TRBD1 aligns across 11 bases. The germline CDR1 and CDR2 sequences are SGHNT and YYREEE (reference sequence). The CDR3 consists of 17 residues. Trimming took 3 bases from V and 5 from J; bases not matched to a gene: 12. The CDR3 loop reads CASSWPPDRGRSETQYF. The CDR3, as DNA: TGTGCCAGCAGCTGGCCCCCGGACAGGGGGCGAAGTGAGACCCAGTACTTC.

The CDR3 DNA is TGCGCCAGCAGCCAAACTAGCGGGGGGGCGCGAACCGGGGAGCTGTTTTTT. Translated, it gives CASSQTSGGARTGELFF. The chain carries TRBV4-1 and TRBJ2-2; 13 nucleotides line up with TRBD2. The CDR3 has 17 residues. V lost 2 bases to trimming and J lost 5 bases; unmatched junction nucleotides: 5. Looked up from germline, CDR1 is MGHRA and CDR2 is YSYEKL.

This clone was counted a few times. The gene calls are TRBV5-5 and TRBJ1-3; 7 bases match TRBD1. This CDR3 has 16 residues. The J segment lost 3 bases and the V segment lost 1 base, leaving 7 bases of the junction unmatched. Germline-derived CDR1 and CDR2 are SGHKS and YYEKEE (reference sequence). The CDR3 loop is CASSLQGQYFGNTIYF. In DNA form, the CDR3 reads TGTGCCAGCAGCTTGCAGGGACAGTATTTTGGAAACACCATATATTTT.

J is TRBJ2-7 and V is TRBV5-4, with a tentative D call TRBD2 (5 bases). V lost 2 bases to trimming and J lost 5 bases, with 17 bases between them. The length of the CDR3 is 15 residues. The germline V gene encodes CDR1 SGHNT and CDR2 YYREEE (reference sequence). The CDR3 here is CASSFEVGREHEQYF. CDR3 nucleotides: TGTGCCAGCAGCTTCGAGGTGGGAAGGGAGCACGAGCAGTACTTC.

This rearrangement joins TRBV19 to TRBJ1-5, with 8 positions matching TRBD1. Trimming took 4 bases from V and 1 from J; bases not matched to a gene: 3. CDR1 is LNHDA, CDR2 SQIVND, per germline (reference sequence). The CDR3 length is 15 residues. The CDR3 sequence: CASSRTGISNQPQHF. CDR3 DNA sequence: TGTGCCAGTAGTAGGACAGGGATAAGCAATCAGCCCCAGCATTTT.

V is TRBV19 and J is TRBJ1-5; D perhaps matches TRBD1 (6 bases). This CDR3 has 16 residues. V gave up 4 bases and J gave up 7 bases, with 20 bases separating them. Looked up from germline, CDR1 is LNHDA and CDR2 is SQIVND (reference sequence). CDR3 in amino acids: CASSTGSGGRGQPQHF. The CDR3 DNA follows: TGTGCCAGTAGTACCGGGAGCGGGGGGCGAGGACAGCCCCAGCATTTT.

V and J are TRBV7-2 and TRBJ2-5; D unresolved. This CDR3 spans 12 amino acids. Germline values: CDR1 SGHTA, CDR2 FQGNSA. The V gene lost 5 bases and the J gene lost 5 bases, with 9 bases spanning the gap. CDR3 loop: CASSRLGETQYF. The CDR3 region has the DNA TGTGCCAGCAGCCGACTTGGGGAGACCCAGTACTTC.

This sequence joins TRBV19 and TRBJ2-1; 9 bases agree with TRBD1. J lost 5 bases, V lost 2 bases, and 4 bases had no gene match. CDR1 is LNHDA and CDR2 is SQIVND in the germline V gene (reference sequence). CDR3 length: 15 residues. As DNA, the CDR3 is TGTGCCAGTAGTATATGGGGACAGGGTGACAATGAGCAGTTCTTC. As protein: CASSIWGQGDNEQFF.

In this sample, this clone turned up once. V usage is TRBV19 and J usage is TRBJ2-1, with a weak D call TRBD1 (6 bases). Germline V lookup: CDR1 LNHDA, CDR2 SQIVND (reference sequence). The CDR3 has 16 residues. Trimming took off 1 base at V and 0 bases at J, with 10 bases between the two ends. The CDR3, as DNA: TGTGCCAGTAGTATAGCAGGGGTTAGCTCCTACAATGAGCAGTTCTTC. This gives the protein CASSIAGVSSYNEQFF.

The V and J genes are TRBV19 and TRBJ1-3, with TRBD1 matching over 8 bases. J was trimmed by 3 bases and V by 6 bases; bases with no gene match: 13. Looked up from germline, CDR1 is LNHDA and CDR2 is SQIVND (reference sequence). This CDR3 spans 17 amino acids. Here the CDR3 reads CASSLAWGTGDGNTIYF. CDR3 coding DNA: TGTGCCAGTAGCCTCGCTTGGGGGACAGGTGATGGAAACACCATATATTTT.

The rearrangement uses TRBV7-2 and TRBJ2-3; weak D call: TRBD2 (6 bases). Looked up from germline, CDR1 is SGHTA and CDR2 is FQGNSA. The V and J ends lost 1 base and 4 bases respectively, with 24 bases between them. The CDR3 has 19 residues. The CDR3 reads CASSLVGGSGLQVADTQYF. In nucleotides, the CDR3 is TGTGCCAGCAGCTTAGTAGGTGGGTCGGGACTCCAGGTTGCAGATACGCAGTATTTT.

This chain joins TRBV2 and TRBJ2-5; 7 bases line up with TRBD2. J gave up 7 bases and V 8 bases, and 4 bases lay outside the gene matches. The CDR3 has 11 residues. Germline V CDR1 and CDR2: SNHLY, FYNNEI. Here the CDR3 reads CASWTSGTQYF. The CDR3 nucleotides read TGTGCCAGCTGGACTAGTGGGACCCAGTACTTC.

The V call is TRBV18, the J call TRBJ1-1; D is ambiguous. The CDR3 covers 15 residues. Trimming removed 9 bases from V and 1 base from J, with 18 bases in between. Germline V gene lookup returns CDR1 KGHSH and CDR2 LQKENI. This chain's CDR3 is CASQRGPLRNTEAFF. The CDR3 DNA follows: TGTGCCAGTCAACGAGGGCCTTTAAGGAACACTGAAGCTTTCTTT.

The V and J genes are TRBV5-5 and TRBJ2-3; 15 bases align to TRBD2. CDR3 length: 15 amino acids. In germline, CDR1 is SGHKS, CDR2 YYEKEE (reference sequence). Trimming removed 4 bases from V and 5 bases from J; junction bases left unmatched: 2. As DNA, the CDR3 is TGTGCCAGCAGCCCGGGACTAGCGGGGGGAGATACGCAGTATTTT. Translated: CASSPGLAGGDTQYF.

V is TRBV10-3 and J is TRBJ2-1; 8 bases are a match to TRBD2. With V trimmed by 4 bases and J by 6 bases, 11 bases remained unmatched. There are 16 residues in the CDR3. In germline, CDR1 is ENHRY, CDR2 SYGVKD. This CDR3 reads CAISGGAGDVGNEQFF. The CDR3 coding sequence is TGTGCCATCAGTGGGGGAGCGGGAGACGTTGGCAATGAGCAGTTCTTC.

This sequence joins TRBV7-2 and TRBJ1-2; D gene uncertain. The CDR3 has 15 residues. Germline CDR1 is SGHTA and CDR2 is FQGNSA. Trimming stripped 1 base from V and 3 bases from J, with 12 bases between. The CDR3 region is CASSLVGRDYYGYTF. CDR3 DNA: TGTGCCAGCAGCTTAGTTGGACGGGATTACTATGGCTACACCTTC.

The rearrangement joins TRBV9 to TRBJ2-3; possibly TRBD1 for D (6 bases). The V gene lost 4 bases and the J gene lost 5 bases, with 11 bases spanning the gap. Germline CDR1 SGDLS, CDR2 YYNGEE. The CDR3 is 13 amino acids. CDR3 coding DNA: TGTGCCAGCAGCTCCTCACAGGGAGATACGCAGTATTTT. Its protein product is CASSSSQGDTQYF.

The chain joins TRBV5-6 to TRBJ2-7, with 10 positions matching TRBD2. The CDR3 loop spans 13 amino acids. V lost 4 bases, J lost 7 bases, and 5 bases stayed unmatched. Looked up from germline, CDR1 is SGHDT and CDR2 is YYEEEE. CDR3 DNA: TGTGCCAGCAGCGGTAGCGGGAGGCGAGAGCAGTACTTC. Its translation: CASSGSGRREQYF.

V is TRBV10-3 and J is TRBJ1-5; no firm D call. V lost 0 bases to trimming and J lost 7 bases, with 10 bases between them. This CDR3 is 14 amino acids long. Per germline, CDR1 ENHRY and CDR2 SYGVKD. CDR3 protein: CAISESSLGQPQHF. The CDR3 DNA is TGTGCCATCAGTGAGTCGAGTCTAGGACAGCCCCAGCATTTT.

Of note for this clone: Sequence at one end of the junction differs from germline and may be a read error. This chain joins TRBV7-7 and TRBJ2-5; possibly TRBD1 for D (5 bases). CDR3 length equals 14 residues. The germline V gene has CDR1 SSHAT and CDR2 FNYEAQ (reference sequence). The CDR3: CASSLGFQGETQYF. CDR3 sequence (DNA): TGTGCTAGCAGCTTAGGGTTCCAGGGAGAGACCCAGTACTTC. Variable domain in full (rest from reference TRBV7-7 and TRBJ2-5): GAGVSQSPRYKVTKRGQDVTLRCDPISSHATLYWYQQALGQGPEFLTYFNYEAQPDKSGLPSDRFSAERPEGSISTLTIQRTEQRDSAMYRCASSLGFQGETQYFGPGTRLLVL.

CDR3 amino acids: CASSGQTGTELYYEQYF. Written as DNA, the CDR3 is TGCGCCAGCAGCGGACAGACCGGGACAGAGCTTTACTACGAGCAGTACTTC. V usage is TRBV5-1 and J usage is TRBJ2-7; 7 positions agree with TRBD1. Germline V gene lookup returns CDR1 SGHRS and CDR2 YFSETQ. After removal of 4 bases from V and 3 bases from J, the junction contained 16 bases not matched to a gene. The CDR3 length is 17 residues.

In this sample, this clone turned up once. The CDR3 DNA follows: TGTGCCAGCAGTTACTCGTGGGGACAGCAAGAGACCCAGTACTTC. Protein: CASSYSWGQQETQYF. This sequence joins TRBV6-5 and TRBJ2-5, with TRBD1 identical over 7 bases. Trimming took 0 bases from V and 2 from J; bases not matched to a gene: 3. The germline gives CDR1 MNHEY, CDR2 SVGAGI. The CDR3 extends over 15 amino acids.

In its sample, this clone was seen once. The CDR3 coding sequence is TGTGCCAGCAGCCTGATTCCGGGACAGGGGGCAATGAACACTGAAGCTTTCTTT. This encodes CASSLIPGQGAMNTEAFF. V usage is TRBV7-8 and J usage is TRBJ1-1; TRBD1 agrees at 12 bases. The length of the CDR3 is 18 residues. With 5 bases clipped from V and 0 bases from J, the junction kept 10 bases outside the gene matches. Germline CDR1 reads SGHVS; CDR2 reads FQNEAQ.

The chain carries TRBV7-9 and TRBJ2-1; 8 nucleotides match TRBD1. The germline V gene encodes CDR1 SEHNR and CDR2 FQNEAQ (reference sequence). The CDR3 is 15 residues long. The V and J ends lost 5 bases and 4 bases, in that order; junction bases with no gene match: 7. This CDR3 is CASSVGTGLYNEQFF. CDR3 nucleotides: TGTGCCAGCAGCGTGGGGACAGGACTGTACAATGAGCAGTTCTTC. The full variable domain, its missing parts supplied by reference TRBV7-9 and TRBJ2-1, is DTGVSQNPRHKITKRGQNVTFRCDPISEHNRLYWYRQTLGQGPEFLTYFQNEAQLEKSRLLSDRFSAERPKGSFSTLEIQRTEQGDSAMYLCASSVGTGLYNEQFFGPGTRLTVL.

The genes are TRBV6-5 and TRBJ1-5, with D unresolved. V lost 5 bases and J lost 3, with 8 bases in between. CDR1 is MNHEY and CDR2 is SVGAGI in the germline V gene. This CDR3 is 13 amino acids long. The CDR3 DNA follows: TGTGCCAGCAGTGAAGCTTACAATCAGCCCCAGCATTTT. Translating gives CASSEAYNQPQHF.

The chain uses TRBV18 and TRBJ2-5; TRBD1 matches at 7 bases. V lost 3 bases, J lost 5 bases, and 9 bases stayed unmatched. From germline, CDR1 is KGHSH and CDR2 LQKENI. The CDR3 length is 15 residues. This CDR3 is CASSPDDRAWETQYF. The CDR3 bases are TGTGCCAGCTCACCCGATGACAGGGCTTGGGAGACCCAGTACTTC. The variable domain in full, with the rest retrieved from reference TRBV18 and TRBJ2-5, is NAGVMQNPRHLVRRRGQEARLRCSPMKGHSHVYWYRQLPEEGLKFMVYLQKENIIDESGMPKERFSAEFPKEGPSILRIQQVVRGDSAAYFCASSPDDRAWETQYFGPGTRLLVL.